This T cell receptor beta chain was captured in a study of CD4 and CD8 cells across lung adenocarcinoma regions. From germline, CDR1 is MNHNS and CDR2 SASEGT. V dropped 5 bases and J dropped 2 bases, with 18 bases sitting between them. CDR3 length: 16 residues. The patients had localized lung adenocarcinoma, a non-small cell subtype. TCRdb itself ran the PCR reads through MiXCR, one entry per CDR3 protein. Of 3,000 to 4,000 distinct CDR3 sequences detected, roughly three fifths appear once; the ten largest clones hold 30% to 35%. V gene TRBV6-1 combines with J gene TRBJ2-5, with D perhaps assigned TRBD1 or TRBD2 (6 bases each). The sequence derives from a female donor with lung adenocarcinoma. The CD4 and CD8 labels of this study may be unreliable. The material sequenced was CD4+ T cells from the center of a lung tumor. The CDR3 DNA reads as TGTGCCAGCAGTCAACTGGGAGGACAGTCACAAGAGACCCAGTACTTC. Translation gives CASSQLGGQSQETQYF.